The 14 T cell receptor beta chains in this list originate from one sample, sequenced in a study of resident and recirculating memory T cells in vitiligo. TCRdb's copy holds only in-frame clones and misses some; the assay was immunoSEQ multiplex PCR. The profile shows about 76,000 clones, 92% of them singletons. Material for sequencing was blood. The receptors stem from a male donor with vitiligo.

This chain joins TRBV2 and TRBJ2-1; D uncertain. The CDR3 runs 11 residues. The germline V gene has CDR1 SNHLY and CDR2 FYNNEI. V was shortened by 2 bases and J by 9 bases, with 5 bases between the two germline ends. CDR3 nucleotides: TGTGCCAGCAGTGAATTTAGTGAGCAGTTCTTC. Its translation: CASSEFSEQFF.

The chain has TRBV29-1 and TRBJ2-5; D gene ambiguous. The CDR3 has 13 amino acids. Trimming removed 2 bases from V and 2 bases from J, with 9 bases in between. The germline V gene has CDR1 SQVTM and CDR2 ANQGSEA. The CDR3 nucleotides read TGCAGCGTTGAATGGCGCGGACAAGAGACCCAGTACTTC. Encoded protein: CSVEWRGQETQYF.

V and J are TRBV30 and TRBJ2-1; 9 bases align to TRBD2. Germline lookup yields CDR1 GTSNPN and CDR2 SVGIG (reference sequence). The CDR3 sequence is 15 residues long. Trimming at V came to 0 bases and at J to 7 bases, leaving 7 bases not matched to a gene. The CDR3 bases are TGTGCCTGGAGTGTAAACGGGCTAGCGGGAAATGAGCAGTTCTTC. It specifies CAWSVNGLAGNEQFF.

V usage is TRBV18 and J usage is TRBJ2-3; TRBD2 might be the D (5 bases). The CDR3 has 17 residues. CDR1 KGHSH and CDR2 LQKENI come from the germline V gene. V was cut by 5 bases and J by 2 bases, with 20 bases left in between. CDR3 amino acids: CASSGVPRDRITDTQYF. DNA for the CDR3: TGTGCCAGCTCAGGGGTCCCTCGGGATCGAATCACAGATACGCAGTATTTT.

Here the CDR3 reads CASSVGPPQGTQYF. CDR3 nucleotides: TGTGCCAGCAGCGTAGGCCCGCCCCAGGGTACGCAGTATTTT. The chain combines TRBV9 with TRBJ2-3, with D tentatively TRBD1 (5 bases). V lost 0 bases and J 8 bases, leaving 13 bases between the germline ends. The germline V gene encodes CDR1 SGDLS and CDR2 YYNGEE. This CDR3 contains 14 residues.

CDR3 loop: CASSLSISGGYNEQFF. The CDR3 coding sequence is TGTGCCAGCAGCTTAAGTATTAGCGGGGGCTACAATGAGCAGTTCTTC. The chain links TRBV7-8 to TRBJ2-1, with TRBD2 matching over 9 bases. The germline V gene has CDR1 SGHVS and CDR2 FQNEAQ. This CDR3 spans 16 amino acids. The V segment lost 2 bases and the J segment 3 bases; nucleotides outside the gene matches: 5.

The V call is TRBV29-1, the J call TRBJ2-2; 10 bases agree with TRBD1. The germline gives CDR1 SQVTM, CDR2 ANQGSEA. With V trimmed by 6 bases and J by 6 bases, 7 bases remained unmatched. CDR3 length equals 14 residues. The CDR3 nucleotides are TGCAGCGTGAAAAGGGGACAGGGGTCCGGGGAGCTGTTTTTT. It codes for CSVKRGQGSGELFF.

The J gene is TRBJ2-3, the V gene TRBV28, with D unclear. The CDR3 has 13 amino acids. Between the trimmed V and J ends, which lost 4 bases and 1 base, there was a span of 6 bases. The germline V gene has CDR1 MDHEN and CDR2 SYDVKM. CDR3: CASSSPGTDTQYF. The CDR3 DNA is TGTGCCAGCAGTTCCCCCGGCACAGATACGCAGTATTTT. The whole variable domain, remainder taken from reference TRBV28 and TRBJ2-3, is DVKVTQSSRYLVKRTGEKVFLECVQDMDHENMFWYRQDPGLGLRLIYFSYDVKMKEKGDIPEGYSVSREKKERFSLILESASTNQTSMYLCASSSPGTDTQYFGPGTRLTVL.

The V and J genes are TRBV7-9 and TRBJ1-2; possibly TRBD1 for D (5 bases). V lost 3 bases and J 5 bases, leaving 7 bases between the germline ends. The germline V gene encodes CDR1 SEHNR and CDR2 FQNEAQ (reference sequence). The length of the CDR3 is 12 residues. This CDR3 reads CASSFGGYGYTF. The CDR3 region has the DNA TGTGCCAGCAGCTTCGGGGGATATGGCTACACCTTC.

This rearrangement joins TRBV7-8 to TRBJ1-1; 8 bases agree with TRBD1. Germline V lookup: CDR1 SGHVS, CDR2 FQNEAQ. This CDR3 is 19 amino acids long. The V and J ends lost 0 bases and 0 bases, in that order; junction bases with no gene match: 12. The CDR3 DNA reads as TGTGCCAGCAGCTTAGCGCCCTCCAGGGGGCTTTTCTTGAACACTGAAGCTTTCTTT. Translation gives CASSLAPSRGLFLNTEAFF.

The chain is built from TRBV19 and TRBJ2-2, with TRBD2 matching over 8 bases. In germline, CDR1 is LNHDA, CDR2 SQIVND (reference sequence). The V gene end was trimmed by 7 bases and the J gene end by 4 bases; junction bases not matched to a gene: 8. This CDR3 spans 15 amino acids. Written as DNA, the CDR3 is TGTGCCAGTACCACAGCGGGAGTACGCACCGGGGAGCTGTTTTTT. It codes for CASTTAGVRTGELFF. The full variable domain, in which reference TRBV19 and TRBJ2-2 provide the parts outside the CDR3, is DGGITQSPKYLFRKEGQNVTLSCEQNLNHDAMYWYRQDPGQGLRLIYYSQIVNDFQKGDIAEGYSVSREKKESFPLTVTSAQKNPTAFYLCASTTAGVRTGELFFGEGSRLTVL.

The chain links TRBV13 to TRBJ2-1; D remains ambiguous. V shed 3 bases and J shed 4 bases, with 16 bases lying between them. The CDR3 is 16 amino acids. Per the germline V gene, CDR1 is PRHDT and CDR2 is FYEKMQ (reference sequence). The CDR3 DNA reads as TGTGCCAGCAGCTTCCCCGGAGACCTCCGTTACAATGAGCAGTTCTTC. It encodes CASSFPGDLRYNEQFF.

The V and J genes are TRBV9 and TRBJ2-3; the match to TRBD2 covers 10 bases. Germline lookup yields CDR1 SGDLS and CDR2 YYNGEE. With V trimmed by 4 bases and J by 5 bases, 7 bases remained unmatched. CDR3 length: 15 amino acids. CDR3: CASSPAIAGGDTQYF. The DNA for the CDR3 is TGTGCCAGCAGCCCAGCGATAGCGGGAGGAGATACGCAGTATTTT.

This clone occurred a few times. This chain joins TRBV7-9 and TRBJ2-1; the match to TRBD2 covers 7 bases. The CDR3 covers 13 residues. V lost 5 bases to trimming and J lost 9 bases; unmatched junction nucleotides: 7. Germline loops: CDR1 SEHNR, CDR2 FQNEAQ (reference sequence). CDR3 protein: CASSREVVGEQFF. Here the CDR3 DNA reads TGTGCCAGCAGCCGGGAGGTAGTTGGTGAGCAGTTCTTC.